This TCR beta chain was observed in a study of CD4 T cells in relation to SARS-CoV-2 and coronaviruses. V trimming: 4 bases; J trimming: 7 bases; junction bases outside the gene matches: 14. Germline CDR1 reads MNHEY; CDR2 reads SMNVEV (reference sequence). The CDR3 sequence is 17 residues long. The unexposed donors gave CD4+ T cells in about 2011-2018, prior to COVID-19. Assay: immunoSEQ multiplex PCR; the TCRdb copy retains only in-frame clones and omits some. The table includes roughly 68,000 clones, 85% to 95% detected once. The origin of this receptor is a human donor in good health. The rearrangement uses TRBV27 and TRBJ1-4; TRBD1 aligns across 8 bases. The sequencing sample was made of naive CD4+ T cells from PBMCs. Described subset: naive CD4+ T cells isolated by negative enrichment. CDR3 in DNA: TGTGCCAGCAGTTCTCGGACAGGGCAGGTGGGCAGTGAAAAACTGTTTTTT. This codes for CASSSRTGQVGSEKLFF.